This TCR beta chain appears in the sequencing data of a study of T-cell reconstitution after alpha-beta-depleted transplantation in children. Broader study findings: In some patients, recipient T cells and intrathymic progenitors surviving conditioning explained high day-60 diversity. Alpha-beta T cells present about two months after transplant were reported to originate from several hundred expanded graft clones. Most T-cell counts and diversity one year after the transplant came from T cells that were newly produced.

The germline gives CDR1 SNHLY, CDR2 FYNNEI. This CDR3 has 15 residues. V gave up 7 bases and J gave up 3 bases, with 18 bases separating them. The authors prepared the TCRbeta library with unique molecular identifiers. TCRdb ran MiXCR on the PCR reads and lists one entry per CDR3 protein. The data show 200,000 to 250,000 distinct CDR3 sequences, approximately 8% seen once. This clonotype was counted many times. Its matching antigen is unknown. The receptor comes from a male patient younger than 18 who had a stem cell transplant for acute lymphoblastic leukemia, so the T cells may come from the graft donor. V and J are TRBV2 and TRBJ2-5; D is uncertain. Sample: PBMCs, mostly from graft donor cells, taken 180 days after TCRalphabeta/CD19-depleted stem cell transplant. The DNA of the CDR3 is TGTGCCAGCAAAGGACCCCTGGTGAGAGAAGAGACCCAGTACTTC. The encoded protein is CASKGPLVREETQYF.